Listed here are 9 T cell receptor beta chains from one sample, sequenced in a study of blood T cell repertoires in COVID-19. The table came from immunoSEQ multiplex PCR; TCRdb's copy has only in-frame clones and leaves some out. Seen here are more than 150,000 clones, less than 90% observed once, and the top ten hold roughly 8%. The sample comprised PBMCs or T cells enriched from blood (not recorded which). These receptor sequences come from a woman aged 45-59 years who had recovered from COVID-19.

The table lists this clone with a few counts. V is TRBV4-2 and J is TRBJ1-2, with D hard to call. Germline V gives CDR1 LGHNA, CDR2 YNFKEQ. The V gene lost 0 bases and the J gene lost 7 bases, with 24 bases spanning the gap. The CDR3 is 18 amino acids. The CDR3 DNA sequence: TGTGCCAGCAGCCAAGAGTATGGTCGATTGGGGTTAGAGGGTGGCTACACCTTC. This translates into CASSQEYGRLGLEGGYTF.

The chain combines TRBV7-2 with TRBJ2-2, with TRBD2 identical over 10 bases. The germline CDR1 and CDR2 sequences are SGHTA and FQGNSA. J lost 6 bases, V lost 5 bases, and 12 bases had no gene match. The CDR3 has 17 amino acids. This chain's CDR3 is CASSGRGLAGVAGELFF. The CDR3 nucleotides are TGTGCCAGCAGCGGGAGGGGGCTAGCGGGAGTGGCCGGGGAGCTGTTTTTT.

The rearrangement links TRBV18 to TRBJ2-6, with D maybe TRBD1 (6 bases). Germline CDR1 KGHSH, CDR2 LQKENI. Trimming took 5 bases from V and 3 from J, leaving 14 bases between them. This CDR3 is built from 16 residues. The CDR3 region is CASSRTVELGANVLTF. In DNA, the CDR3 is TGTGCCAGCTCAAGGACAGTGGAGCTTGGGGCCAACGTCCTGACTTTC.

CDR3 region: CASSRFTGVSGNTIYF. The DNA for the CDR3 is TGTGCCAGCAGTCGATTCACAGGGGTCTCTGGAAACACCATATATTTT. The rearrangement links TRBV6-6 to TRBJ1-3, with 7 bases fitting TRBD1. V was pared by 5 bases and J by 0 bases, with 7 bases of the junction left unmatched. The CDR3 is 16 residues long. The germline V gene has CDR1 MNHNY and CDR2 SVGAGI (reference sequence).

The CDR3 DNA is TGTGCCACCACTGAGGTACAGGGAATCACCGGGGAGCTGTTTTTT. This encodes CATTEVQGITGELFF. The chain carries TRBV18 and TRBJ2-2; tentative D call: TRBD1 (6 bases). There are 15 residues in the CDR3. Trimming took 10 bases from V and 4 from J, leaving 19 bases between them. Germline V gives CDR1 KGHSH, CDR2 LQKENI.

V is TRBV6-1 and J is TRBJ1-3; maybe TRBD1 (5 bases). V lost 0 bases and J 0 bases, leaving 18 bases between the germline ends. Germline V gene lookup returns CDR1 MNHNS and CDR2 SASEGT. The CDR3 has 19 residues. The CDR3 is CASSEAMGWGRASGNTIYF. CDR3 sequence (DNA): TGTGCCAGCAGTGAAGCAATGGGCTGGGGCAGGGCCTCTGGAAACACCATATATTTT.

This clone turned up a few times. The chain recombines TRBV28 with TRBJ2-1; 10 nucleotides align to TRBD2. CDR1 is MDHEN and CDR2 is SYDVKM in the germline V gene. This CDR3 is built from 14 residues. Germline trimming cut 6 bases from V and 4 bases from J; bases unmatched to any gene: 3. This CDR3 reads CASRRTSGYNEQFF. For the CDR3, the DNA is TGTGCCAGCAGGCGGACTAGCGGTTACAATGAGCAGTTCTTC.

The chain is built from TRBV2 and TRBJ1-1; D uncertain. The CDR3 length is 12 residues. Deletions cut 7 bases from V and 4 bases from J, with 10 bases between. Germline V lookup: CDR1 SNHLY, CDR2 FYNNEI. The CDR3 loop is CASIEGGTEAFF. The DNA of the CDR3 is TGTGCCAGCATTGAGGGAGGCACTGAAGCTTTCTTT.

The DNA for the CDR3 is TGTGCCAGCTCACCCATGGCTACAGATACGCAGTATTTT. Translating it yields CASSPMATDTQYF. This chain connects TRBV18 to TRBJ2-3; no clear D gene. CDR1 and CDR2 from the germline V gene are KGHSH and LQKENI. The V gene lost 3 bases and the J gene lost 3 bases, with 7 bases spanning the gap. The CDR3 sequence is 13 residues long.